This T cell receptor (beta chain) stems from a study of PD-1 blockade in classical Hodgkin lymphoma. The table came from immunoSEQ multiplex PCR; TCRdb's copy has only in-frame clones and leaves some out. The table records 30,000 or so clones, just over 70% of them present only once. General observations from the study: Exclusion was applied to patients who started nivolumab under 1 year after ASCT. In CD4+ cells, TCR diversity went up significantly by C4D1, but in CD8+ cells it did not.

Relapse after autologous stem cell transplantation occurred in every patient, and brentuximab vedotin exposure varied. This clone showed up just once. Its target is not known. The germline CDR1 and CDR2 sequences are MNHEY and SVGAGI. V was shortened by 6 bases and J by 0 bases, with 15 bases between the two germline ends. The CDR3 runs 15 residues. Sequences were derived from peripheral blood mononuclear cells (PBMCs), sampled before the second cycle of nivolumab. The V call is TRBV6-5, the J call TRBJ2-7; D is perhaps TRBD2 (5 bases). The sequence was collected from a human donor with classical Hodgkin lymphoma. CDR3 sequence (DNA): TGTGCCAGCAGCCCAGCAACGGGGAGCTCCTACGAGCAGTACTTC. Its protein is CASSPATGSSYEQYF.